The 21 T cell receptor beta chains presented below share a single source sample, sequenced in a study of blood T cell repertoires in COVID-19. TCRdb's table, derived via immunoSEQ multiplex PCR, lists solely in-frame clones and lacks some. This sample has about 200,000 clones; around 81% occur once, and the top ten carry 7.4%. Sequencing used PBMCs or T cells enriched from blood (not recorded which). The receptors originated from a woman aged 40 to 50 with acute COVID-19.

The rearrangement uses TRBV19 and TRBJ2-1, with 11 bases fitting TRBD2. Germline V gene data show CDR1 as LNHDA and CDR2 as SQIVND (reference sequence). Trimming took 1 base from V and 8 from J; bases not matched to a gene: 13. The CDR3 has 18 residues. The CDR3 sequence: CASSIGGRWLAGGDEQFF. The CDR3 DNA reads TGTGCCAGTAGTATAGGGGGACGATGGCTAGCGGGGGGAGATGAGCAGTTCTTC.

This chain connects TRBV5-4 to TRBJ2-5, with 11 positions matching TRBD2. The CDR3 is 17 residues long. Germline-derived CDR1 and CDR2 are SGHNT and YYREEE (reference sequence). The ends lost 0 bases at V and 5 bases at J; junction bases unmatched: 9. The CDR3, as DNA: TGTGCCAGCAGCTTGGGACTAGCGGGGCGCTCGGGGGAGACCCAGTACTTC. Residues: CASSLGLAGRSGETQYF.

This chain uses TRBV12-3 or TRBV12-4 with TRBJ1-2; D might be TRBD1 (6 bases). The CDR3 spans 13 residues. Trimming left V 6 bases short and J 6 bases short, with 14 bases between. The chain's CDR3 is CASSLGQLDGYTF. CDR3 in DNA: TGTGCCAGCAGCCTAGGACAGTTAGATGGCTACACCTTC.

The chain joins TRBV9 to TRBJ2-7; the D gene is possibly TRBD1 (6 bases). The V end lost 0 bases, the J end lost 5 bases, and 15 bases lay between the germline ends. This CDR3 is built from 15 residues. Germline V gives CDR1 SGDLS, CDR2 YYNGEE. CDR3 amino acids: CASSVEQGVRNEQYF. As DNA, the CDR3 is TGTGCCAGCAGCGTAGAACAGGGCGTGAGGAACGAGCAGTACTTC.

The chain joins TRBV24-1 to TRBJ2-1; TRBD2 is a possible D gene (5 bases). V was trimmed by 9 bases and J by 4 bases, leaving 15 bases between them. Germline V gives CDR1 KGHDR, CDR2 SFDVKD. There are 14 residues in the CDR3. CDR3 sequence (DNA): TGTGCCACCTCCGGCTTCGGGGAGTACAATGAGCAGTTCTTC. It specifies CATSGFGEYNEQFF.

V usage is TRBV28 and J usage is TRBJ2-3; 7 bases align to TRBD2. V was clipped by 3 bases and J by 4 bases; unmatched bases: 10. CDR1 is MDHEN and CDR2 is SYDVKM in the germline V gene. This CDR3 is built from 16 residues. CDR3 protein: CASSLAGRLGADTQYF. The CDR3 DNA sequence: TGTGCCAGCAGTTTGGCCGGGAGGCTTGGTGCAGATACGCAGTATTTT.

The chain joins TRBV28 to TRBJ1-1; TRBD1 is a possible D gene (6 bases). V was trimmed by 2 bases and J by 1 base, leaving 14 bases between them. Per germline, CDR1 MDHEN and CDR2 SYDVKM. The CDR3 loop spans 16 amino acids. The CDR3 bases are TGTGCCAGCAGTTTAGGGGCAGGGGTTGGGAACACTGAAGCTTTCTTT. Protein: CASSLGAGVGNTEAFF.

For the CDR3, the DNA is TGTGCCAGCAGTGAACCCGGGACAGGGGGCAATGAGCAGTTCTTC. Translation: CASSEPGTGGNEQFF. This chain links TRBV6-1 with TRBJ2-1, with TRBD1 matching 11 bases. V was clipped by 2 bases and J by 6 bases; unmatched bases: 3. This CDR3 contains 15 residues. CDR1 is MNHNS and CDR2 is SASEGT in the germline V gene.

The chain combines TRBV7-3 with TRBJ1-2; TRBD1 matches at 10 bases. The V segment lost 5 bases and the J segment 3 bases; nucleotides outside the gene matches: 6. This CDR3 has 15 residues. Germline CDR1 and CDR2: SGHTA and FQGTGA. The CDR3 bases are TGTGCCAGCAGCCCCCGGGACAGGGGAGACTATGGCTACACCTTC. Protein sequence: CASSPRDRGDYGYTF.

The rearrangement uses TRBV24-1 and TRBJ1-4; weak D call: TRBD1 (5 bases). Germline-derived CDR1 and CDR2 are KGHDR and SFDVKD. The CDR3 covers 15 residues. With 2 bases removed from V and 7 bases from J, the gap between germline ends came to 13 bases. The CDR3 nucleotides read TGTGCCACCAGTGATTCTGGGCGGGGCGGTGAAAAACTGTTTTTT. This gives the protein CATSDSGRGGEKLFF.

The CDR3, as DNA: TGTGCCAGCACTCAAAAACCGGACACTGAAGCTTTCTTT. Translation: CASTQKPDTEAFF. J is TRBJ1-1 and V is TRBV7-9; no firm D call. Germline V gives CDR1 SEHNR, CDR2 FQNEAQ (reference sequence). Trimming took 7 bases from V and 3 from J, leaving 12 bases between them. The CDR3 covers 13 residues.

CDR3: CASSGGVGGSSYNSPLHF. DNA for the CDR3: TGTGCCAGCAGTGGGGGAGTCGGGGGAAGCTCCTATAATTCACCCCTCCACTTT. This sequence joins TRBV2 and TRBJ1-6; D possibly corresponds to TRBD1 (5 bases). Germline values: CDR1 SNHLY, CDR2 FYNNEI. Trimming shortened V by 4 bases and J by 0 bases, and 16 bases separated the two germline ends. The CDR3 extends over 18 amino acids. The full variable domain, its missing parts supplied by reference TRBV2 and TRBJ1-6, is EPEVTQTPSHQVTQMGQEVILRCVPISNHLYFYWYRQILGQKVEFLVSFYNNEISEKSEIFDDQFSVERPDGSNFTLKIRSTKLEDSAMYFCASSGGVGGSSYNSPLHFGNGTRLTVT.

The chain combines TRBV6-5 with TRBJ1-1; 8 bases are a match to TRBD1. The length of the CDR3 is 13 residues. Trimming at V came to 5 bases and at J to 7 bases, leaving 6 bases not matched to a gene. Germline V CDR1 and CDR2: MNHEY, SVGAGI. CDR3 in amino acids: CASSTGQGNEAFF. The CDR3 DNA follows: TGTGCCAGCAGTACAGGACAGGGCAATGAAGCTTTCTTT.

The chain recombines TRBV24-1 with TRBJ2-3; TRBD1 agrees at 8 bases. Trimming at V came to 4 bases and at J to 1 base, leaving 6 bases not matched to a gene. The CDR3 has 16 residues. Germline V gene data show CDR1 as KGHDR and CDR2 as SFDVKD. CDR3 region: CATSDKQGVGTDTQYF. For the CDR3, the DNA is TGTGCCACCAGTGACAAACAGGGGGTTGGCACAGATACGCAGTATTTT.

This chain uses TRBV10-3 with TRBJ2-7; D perhaps matches TRBD1 (6 bases). CDR3 size: 14 residues. Trimming cost V 7 bases and J 6 bases, with 19 bases left between them. CDR1 and CDR2 from the germline V gene are ENHRY and SYGVKD. The DNA for the CDR3 is TGTGCCATCATGGGCGTTCAGGGGACCCGCGAGCAGTACTTC. Encoded protein: CAIMGVQGTREQYF.

The J gene is TRBJ2-1, the V gene TRBV11-3; 9 bases are a match to TRBD2. The CDR3 spans 17 residues. The germline V gene has CDR1 SGHNT and CDR2 YENEEA. The V segment lost 0 bases and the J segment 3 bases; nucleotides outside the gene matches: 6. The CDR3 DNA is TGTGCCAGCAGCTTAGATCAAGCGGGAGGAGGCTACAATGAGCAGTTCTTC. Translating it yields CASSLDQAGGGYNEQFF. Based on the CDR3 plus reference TRBV11-3 and TRBJ2-1, the full variable domain is EAGVVQSPRYKIIEKKQPVAFWCNPISGHNTLYWYLQNLGQGPELLIRYENEEAVDDSQLPKDRFSAERLKGVDSTLKIQPAELGDSAVYLCASSLDQAGGGYNEQFFGPGTRLTVL.

The V and J genes are TRBV11-2 and TRBJ2-3, with 9 bases matching TRBD2. Germline V gives CDR1 SGHAT, CDR2 FQNNGV. CDR3 length equals 18 residues. Trimming removed 1 base from V and 0 bases from J; junction bases left unmatched: 8. CDR3 residues: CASSLGFRSGRSTDTQYF. In nucleotides, the CDR3 is TGTGCCAGCAGCTTAGGCTTCCGTAGCGGGAGAAGCACAGATACGCAGTATTTT. Full variable domain (missing parts from reference TRBV11-2 and TRBJ2-3): EAGVAQSPRYKIIEKRQSVAFWCNPISGHATLYWYQQILGQGPKLLIQFQNNGVVDDSQLPKDRFSAERLKGVDSTLKIQPAKLEDSAVYLCASSLGFRSGRSTDTQYFGPGTRLTVL.

V is TRBV9 and J is TRBJ1-6, with unresolved D. V was pared by 0 bases and J by 8 bases, with 9 bases between. This CDR3 contains 14 residues. Germline CDR1 reads SGDLS; CDR2 reads YYNGEE. The CDR3 DNA reads TGTGCCAGCAGCGTAGCCCCGATAGATTCACCCCTCCACTTT. This encodes CASSVAPIDSPLHF.

The chain employs TRBV19 and TRBJ1-2; TRBD1 might be the D (5 bases). Trimming cost V 10 bases and J 5 bases, with 17 bases left between them. This CDR3 has 13 amino acids. Germline CDR1 and CDR2: LNHDA and SQIVND (reference sequence). The CDR3 sequence is CATKLPGGYGYTF. For the CDR3, the DNA is TGTGCCACCAAACTCCCCGGGGGGTATGGCTACACCTTC.

V is TRBV19 and J is TRBJ1-3; D is ambiguous. There are 16 residues in the CDR3. CDR1 LNHDA and CDR2 SQIVND come from the germline V gene (reference sequence). V dropped 3 bases and J dropped 0 bases, with 12 bases sitting between them. CDR3 in DNA: TGTGCCAGTAGTATTGTGGTGGTCGGCTCTGGAAACACCATATATTTT. This sequence encodes CASSIVVVGSGNTIYF.

The chain carries TRBV6-1 and TRBJ2-7; the match to TRBD2 covers 11 bases. There are 15 residues in the CDR3. The germline gives CDR1 MNHNS, CDR2 SASEGT. The V segment lost 2 bases and the J segment 3 bases; nucleotides outside the gene matches: 3. The CDR3 loop is CASSESTSGVYEQYF. The CDR3 coding sequence is TGTGCCAGCAGTGAATCGACTAGCGGGGTCTACGAGCAGTACTTC.